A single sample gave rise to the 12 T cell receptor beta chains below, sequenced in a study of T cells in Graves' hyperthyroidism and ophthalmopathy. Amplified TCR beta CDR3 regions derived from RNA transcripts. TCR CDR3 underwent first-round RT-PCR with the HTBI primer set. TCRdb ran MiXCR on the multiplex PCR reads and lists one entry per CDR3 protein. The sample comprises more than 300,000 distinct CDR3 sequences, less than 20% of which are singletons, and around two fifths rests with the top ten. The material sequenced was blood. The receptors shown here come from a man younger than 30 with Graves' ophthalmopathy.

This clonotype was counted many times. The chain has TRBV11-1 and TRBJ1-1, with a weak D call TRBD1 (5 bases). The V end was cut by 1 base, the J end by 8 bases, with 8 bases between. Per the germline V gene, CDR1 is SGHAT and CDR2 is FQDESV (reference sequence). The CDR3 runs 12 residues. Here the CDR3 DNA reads TGTGCCAGCAGCTTAGTTCCAGGGGAAGCTTTCTTT. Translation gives CASSLVPGEAFF.

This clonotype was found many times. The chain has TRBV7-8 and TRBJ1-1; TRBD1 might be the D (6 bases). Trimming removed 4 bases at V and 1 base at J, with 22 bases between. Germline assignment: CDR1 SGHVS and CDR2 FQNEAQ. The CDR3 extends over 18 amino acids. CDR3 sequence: CASSSSRPYRDRNTEAFF. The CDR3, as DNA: TGTGCCAGCAGCTCATCGCGCCCCTACAGGGATCGGAACACTGAAGCTTTCTTT.

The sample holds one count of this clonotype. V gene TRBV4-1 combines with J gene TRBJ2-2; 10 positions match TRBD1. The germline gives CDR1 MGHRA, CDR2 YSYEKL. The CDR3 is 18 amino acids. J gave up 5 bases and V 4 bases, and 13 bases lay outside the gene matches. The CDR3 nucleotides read TGCGCCAGCAGCCTTAAGGGCAAGGACAGGGGGAGGACCGGGGAGCTGTTTTTT. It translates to CASSLKGKDRGRTGELFF.

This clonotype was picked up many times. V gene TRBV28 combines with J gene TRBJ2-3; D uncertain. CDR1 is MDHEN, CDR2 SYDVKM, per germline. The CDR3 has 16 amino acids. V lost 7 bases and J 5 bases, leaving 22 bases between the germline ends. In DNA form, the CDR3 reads TGTGCCAGCACCCTCCGTCGGCAGGCCCCAGGAGATACGCAGTATTTT. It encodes CASTLRRQAPGDTQYF. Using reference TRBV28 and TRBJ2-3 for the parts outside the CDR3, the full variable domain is DVKVTQSSRYLVKRTGEKVFLECVQDMDHENMFWYRQDPGLGLRLIYFSYDVKMKEKGDIPEGYSVSREKKERFSLILESASTNQTSMYLCASTLRRQAPGDTQYFGPGTRLTVL.

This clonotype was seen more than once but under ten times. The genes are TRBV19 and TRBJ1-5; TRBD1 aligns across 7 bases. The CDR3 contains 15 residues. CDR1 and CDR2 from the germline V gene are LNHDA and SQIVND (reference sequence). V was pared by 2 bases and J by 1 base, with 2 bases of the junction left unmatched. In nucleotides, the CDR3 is TGTGCCAGTAGTATACAGGGGGAAAGCAATCAGCCCCAGCATTTT. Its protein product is CASSIQGESNQPQHF.

CDR3 sequence reads: CASSRSGGAEGDEQFF. The CDR3 DNA is TGTGCCAGCAGTAGGAGCGGGGGGGCCGAAGGGGATGAGCAGTTCTTC. This chain links TRBV6-1 with TRBJ2-1; TRBD2 aligns across 10 bases. Germline V gene lookup returns CDR1 MNHNS and CDR2 SASEGT. The CDR3 extends over 16 amino acids. With 5 bases clipped from V and 8 bases from J, the junction kept 12 bases outside the gene matches.

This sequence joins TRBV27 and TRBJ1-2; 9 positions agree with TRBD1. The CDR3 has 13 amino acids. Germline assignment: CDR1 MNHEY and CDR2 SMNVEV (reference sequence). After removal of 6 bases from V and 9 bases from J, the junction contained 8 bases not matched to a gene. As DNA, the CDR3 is TGTGCCAGCAGACAGGGGGCGGGTCAGCGCTACACCTTC. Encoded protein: CASRQGAGQRYTF.

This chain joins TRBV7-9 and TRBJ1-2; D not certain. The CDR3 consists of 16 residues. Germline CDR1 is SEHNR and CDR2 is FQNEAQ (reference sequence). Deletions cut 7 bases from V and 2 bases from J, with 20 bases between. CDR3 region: CASTLLGGLENYGYTF. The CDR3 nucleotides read TGTGCCAGCACCCTCCTAGGAGGACTAGAGAACTATGGCTACACCTTC.

CDR3 sequence (DNA): TGTGCCACCAGTGACACTACAGGGTCCACAGATACGCAGTATTTT. Amino acids: CATSDTTGSTDTQYF. J is TRBJ2-3 and V is TRBV24-1; perhaps TRBD1 as D (6 bases). The germline V gene encodes CDR1 KGHDR and CDR2 SFDVKD. V was shortened by 4 bases and J by 2 bases, with 12 bases between the two germline ends. There are 15 residues in the CDR3.

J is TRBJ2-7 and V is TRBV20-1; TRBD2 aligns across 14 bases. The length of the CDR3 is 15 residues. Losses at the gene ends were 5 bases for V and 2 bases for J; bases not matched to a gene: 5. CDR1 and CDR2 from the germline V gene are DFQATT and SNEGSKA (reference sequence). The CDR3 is CSAGLTSGGAYEQYF. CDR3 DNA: TGCAGTGCTGGATTGACTAGCGGGGGGGCCTACGAGCAGTACTTC.

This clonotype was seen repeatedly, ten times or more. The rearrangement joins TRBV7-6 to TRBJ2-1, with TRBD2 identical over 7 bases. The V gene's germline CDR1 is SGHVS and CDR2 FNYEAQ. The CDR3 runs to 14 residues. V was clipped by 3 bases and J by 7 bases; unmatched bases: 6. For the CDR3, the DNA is TGTGCCAGCAGCTTGCCGGGGGGACGGAATGAGCAGTTCTTC. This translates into CASSLPGGRNEQFF. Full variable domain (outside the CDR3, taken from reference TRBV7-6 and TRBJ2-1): GAGVSQSPRYKVTKRGQDVALRCDPISGHVSLYWYRQALGQGPEFLTYFNYEAQQDKSGLPNDRFSAERPEGSISTLTIQRTEQRDSAMYRCASSLPGGRNEQFFGPGTRLTVL.

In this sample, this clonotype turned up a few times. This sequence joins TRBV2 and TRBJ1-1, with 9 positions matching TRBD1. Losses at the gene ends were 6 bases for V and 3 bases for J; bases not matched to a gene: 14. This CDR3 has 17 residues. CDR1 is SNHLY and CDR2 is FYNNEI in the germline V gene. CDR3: CASSAHRDRACDTEAFF. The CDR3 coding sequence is TGTGCCAGCAGCGCCCACCGGGACAGGGCGTGTGACACTGAAGCTTTCTTT. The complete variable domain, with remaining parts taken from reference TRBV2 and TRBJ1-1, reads EPEVTQTPSHQVTQMGQEVILRCVPISNHLYFYWYRQILGQKVEFLVSFYNNEISEKSEIFDDQFSVERPDGSNFTLKIRSTKLEDSAMYFCASSAHRDRACDTEAFFGQGTRLTVV.